Each of the 21 T cell receptor beta chains below was sequenced from the same sample in a study of T cells in Graves' hyperthyroidism and ophthalmopathy. It was RNA transcripts that yielded the amplified TCR beta CDR3 regions. During a first-round RT-PCR of the TCR CDR3, the HTBI primer set was used. TCRdb reanalysed the multiplex PCR reads using MiXCR and keeps one entry per CDR3 protein. Of roughly 710,000 distinct CDR3 sequences listed, over 35% are singletons. The sequencing sample was made of blood. Receptors were obtained from a woman aged 40 to 49 with Graves' hyperthyroidism.

This clonotype occurred many times. V and J are TRBV29-1 and TRBJ2-7; TRBD1 matches at 8 bases. The CDR3 totals 14 residues. After removal of 5 bases from V and 4 bases from J, the junction contained 10 bases not matched to a gene. Per germline, CDR1 SQVTM and CDR2 ANQGSEA. This CDR3 is CSVPASGGFYEQYF. The DNA of the CDR3 is TGCAGCGTTCCGGCCTCAGGGGGCTTTTACGAGCAGTACTTC.

There are many counts of this clonotype. The chain carries TRBV7-2 and TRBJ1-4; D is unclear. With 6 bases removed from V and 0 bases from J, the gap between germline ends came to 11 bases. This CDR3 region has 15 residues. Germline V gene data show CDR1 as SGHTA and CDR2 as FQGNSA. CDR3 residues: CASSLRSSTNEKLFF. DNA of the CDR3: TGTGCCAGCAGTTTGCGGTCCTCAACTAATGAAAAACTGTTTTTT. Combining the CDR3 with reference TRBV7-2 and TRBJ1-4 gives the whole variable domain GAGVSQSPSNKVTEKGKDVELRCDPISGHTALYWYRQSLGQGLEFLIYFQGNSAPDKSGLPSDRFSAERTGGSVSTLTIQRTQQEDSAVYLCASSLRSSTNEKLFFGSGTQLSVL.

This clonotype has more than one count but fewer than ten. This chain joins TRBV10-3 and TRBJ1-1; 7 nucleotides align to TRBD1. CDR3 length: 16 amino acids. V shed 2 bases and J 1 base; nucleotides not matched to a gene: 7. The V gene's germline CDR1 is ENHRY and CDR2 SYGVKD. CDR3 bases: TGTGCCATCAGTGAGAAAGTGGACAGGACGAACACTGAAGCTTTCTTT. It is translated as CAISEKVDRTNTEAFF.

V gene TRBV29-1 combines with J gene TRBJ1-1; D might be TRBD1 (5 bases). The V and J ends lost 7 bases and 7 bases respectively, with 22 bases between them. There are 14 residues in the CDR3. The germline V gene has CDR1 SQVTM and CDR2 ANQGSEA. CDR3 amino acids: CSARKGDGSVEAFF. For the CDR3, the DNA is TGCAGCGCCCGTAAAGGGGACGGCTCGGTTGAAGCTTTCTTT.

The sample holds many counts of this clonotype. V gene TRBV6-5 combines with J gene TRBJ1-3; D unclear. Trimming left V 6 bases short and J 0 bases short, with 6 bases between. The CDR3 is made up of 13 amino acids. CDR1 and CDR2 from the germline V gene are MNHEY and SVGAGI. The CDR3 DNA reads TGTGCCAGCAGGGTGAGCTCTGGAAACACCATATATTTT. Encoded protein: CASRVSSGNTIYF.

The chain links TRBV2 to TRBJ1-2, with unresolved D. The V and J ends lost 5 bases and 6 bases respectively, with 16 bases between them. This CDR3 comprises 14 residues. Germline assignment: CDR1 SNHLY and CDR2 FYNNEI. This chain's CDR3 is CASSYSWTPDGYTF. The CDR3 DNA is TGTGCCAGCAGTTACTCTTGGACCCCGGATGGCTACACCTTC.

This clonotype was seen more than once but under ten times. CDR3 amino acids: CASSPDGTLNSPLHF. The CDR3 bases are TGTGCCAGCAGCCCCGACGGCACGCTTAATTCACCCCTCCACTTT. The chain has TRBV7-2 and TRBJ1-6; no clear D. CDR3 length: 15 residues. Germline lookup yields CDR1 SGHTA and CDR2 FQGNSA. The V and J ends lost 5 bases and 6 bases respectively, with 14 bases between them.

V gene TRBV19 combines with J gene TRBJ2-3; D perhaps matches TRBD1 (6 bases). Germline CDR1 and CDR2: LNHDA and SQIVND (reference sequence). The CDR3 extends over 14 amino acids. V lost 2 bases to trimming and J lost 4 bases, with 10 bases between them. CDR3 nucleotide sequence: TGTGCCAGTAGTATAAGAACAGGGTCAGATACGCAGTATTTT. Its translation is CASSIRTGSDTQYF.

The chain uses TRBV6-6 and TRBJ1-5, with D perhaps TRBD1 (5 bases). From germline, CDR1 is MNHNY and CDR2 SVGAGI (reference sequence). The V gene lost 6 bases and the J gene lost 7 bases, with 13 bases spanning the gap. CDR3 length: 13 amino acids. The DNA for the CDR3 is TGTGCCAGCAGGGGTCCAGGGTTGCAGCCCCAGCATTTT. As protein: CASRGPGLQPQHF.

The chain joins TRBV24-1 to TRBJ1-6; D is undetermined. V lost 6 bases, J lost 8 bases, and 19 bases lay in between. The CDR3 totals 16 residues. Germline V gene sequence: CDR1 KGHDR, CDR2 SFDVKD. The CDR3: CATSFGRGGIHSPLHF. The DNA for the CDR3 is TGTGCCACCAGTTTTGGTCGCGGAGGGATTCATTCACCCCTCCACTTT.

This clonotype was counted only a few times. The genes are TRBV6-5 and TRBJ1-4, with a tentative D call TRBD1 (5 bases). In germline, CDR1 is MNHEY, CDR2 SVGAGI. The CDR3 totals 15 residues. Trimming left V 0 bases short and J 7 bases short, with 12 bases between. The CDR3 sequence: CASSYSGAKPEKLFF. CDR3 DNA: TGTGCCAGCAGTTACTCTGGGGCTAAGCCTGAAAAACTGTTTTTT.

The chain is built from TRBV7-2 and TRBJ1-1; TRBD1 agrees at 9 bases. The V and J ends lost 5 bases and 5 bases, in that order; junction bases with no gene match: 9. This CDR3 region has 15 residues. Germline CDR1 is SGHTA and CDR2 is FQGNSA. The CDR3 DNA is TGTGCCAGCAGCCCCTCGGGACAGGGCGGGACTGAAGCTTTCTTT. It translates to CASSPSGQGGTEAFF.

This clonotype was picked up a small number of times. V is TRBV20-1 and J is TRBJ1-1; tentative D call: TRBD1 (5 bases). V was cut by 0 bases and J by 5 bases, with 13 bases left in between. Germline CDR1 reads DFQATT; CDR2 reads SNEGSKA (reference sequence). The CDR3 is 14 residues long. CDR3 bases: TGCAGTGCTAGAGATCCCCTCTGGGGGACTGAAGCTTTCTTT. Protein product: CSARDPLWGTEAFF.

The rearrangement uses TRBV7-8 and TRBJ2-5; 15 nucleotides align to TRBD2. The J call could be wrong; TRBJ2-4 is a better fit for the DNA end. The CDR3 totals 17 residues. Germline-derived CDR1 and CDR2 are SGHVS and FQNEAQ. CDR3 DNA sequence: TGTGCCAGCAGCCTCCGGACTAGCGGGAGGGAAACAAACATTCAGTACTTC. It is translated as CASSLRTSGRETNIQYF.

The V and J genes are TRBV5-1 and TRBJ2-7; 9 bases agree with TRBD2. The germline V gene encodes CDR1 SGHRS and CDR2 YFSETQ. The V segment lost 4 bases and the J segment 3 bases; nucleotides outside the gene matches: 5. This CDR3 is 14 amino acids long. The CDR3 coding sequence is TGCGCCAGCAGCATAGCGGGAGTGGTCTACGAGCAGTACTTC. This encodes CASSIAGVVYEQYF.

In the case of this clonotype: In this CDR3 the conserved last residue, phenylalanine or tryptophan, is missing, so a read error is likely. CDR3 DNA sequence: TGTGCCAGCAGCGACAGACTAGCGGGGGGTGCCTACGAGCAGTACCTC. It encodes CASSDRLAGGAYEQYL. V and J are TRBV7-4 and TRBJ2-7; 13 bases fit TRBD2. V shed 5 bases and J 2 bases; nucleotides not matched to a gene: 6. Germline loops: CDR1 SGHVT, CDR2 SQSDAQ. The CDR3 is 16 residues long.

The chain joins TRBV10-3 to TRBJ2-6, with D perhaps matching TRBD1 (5 bases). CDR3 length: 18 residues. Germline CDR1 reads ENHRY; CDR2 reads SYGVKD. The ends were cut back, 3 bases at V and 2 bases at J, with 17 bases in the middle. CDR3 coding DNA: TGTGCCATCAGTGACGCGTCGGGCAGGGCAGCTGGGGCCAACGTCCTGACTTTC. Its translation is CAISDASGRAAGANVLTF.

This chain links TRBV28 with TRBJ1-3; D remains ambiguous. The CDR3 length is 15 residues. V lost 4 bases to trimming and J lost 4 bases, with 14 bases between them. The germline V gene encodes CDR1 MDHEN and CDR2 SYDVKM. The CDR3 sequence: CASSSPGGRGNTIYF. The CDR3 DNA reads TGTGCCAGCAGTTCACCCGGTGGGAGGGGAAACACCATATATTTT.

This clonotype has just a few counts. The chain joins TRBV7-8 to TRBJ1-1; the match to TRBD1 covers 7 bases. Looked up from germline, CDR1 is SGHVS and CDR2 is FQNEAQ. V lost 2 bases to trimming and J lost 1 base; unmatched junction nucleotides: 4. The CDR3 totals 15 residues. CDR3 nucleotides: TGTGCCAGCAGCTTACCTAGGGGGCCGAACACTGAAGCTTTCTTT. Encoded protein: CASSLPRGPNTEAFF.

This clonotype was seen many times. The V gene is TRBV7-9, the J gene TRBJ1-3; 8 positions agree with TRBD1. Per the germline V gene, CDR1 is SEHNR and CDR2 is FQNEAQ (reference sequence). CDR3 length: 16 amino acids. The junction had 8 bases not matched to a gene; V was cut back by 3 bases and J by 4 bases. This chain's CDR3 is CASSLSGGAGGNTIYF. CDR3 nucleotides: TGTGCCAGCAGCTTGTCAGGGGGCGCGGGAGGAAACACCATATATTTT.

V is TRBV7-2 and J is TRBJ2-2; D possibly corresponds to TRBD2 (5 bases). The CDR3 consists of 15 residues. V lost 2 bases and J lost 6, with 13 bases in between. CDR1 is SGHTA, CDR2 FQGNSA, per germline. CDR3 region: CASSLWPRGSGELFF. The CDR3, as DNA: TGTGCCAGCAGCTTATGGCCACGGGGTTCCGGGGAGCTGTTTTTT. Supplemented by reference TRBV7-2 and TRBJ2-2, the full variable domain reads GAGVSQSPSNKVTEKGKDVELRCDPISGHTALYWYRQSLGQGLEFLIYFQGNSAPDKSGLPSDRFSAERTGGSVSTLTIQRTQQEDSAVYLCASSLWPRGSGELFFGEGSRLTVL.